This TCR beta chain was identified during a study of blood T cell repertoires in COVID-19. Assay used: immunoSEQ multiplex PCR; TCRdb lists only in-frame clones, some missing. The top ten hold about 3% of the sample, which has around 350,000 clones, approximately 86% seen once. The sequencing sample was made of peripheral blood. The receptor comes from a human donor in a cohort sampled during active COVID-19.

The CDR3 here is CASSLDRANYGYTF. DNA for the CDR3: TGTGCCAGCAGTTTGGACAGGGCAAACTATGGCTACACCTTC. V usage is TRBV28 and J usage is TRBJ1-2, with 8 positions matching TRBD1. The V gene end was trimmed by 3 bases and the J gene end by 2 bases; junction bases not matched to a gene: 2. The CDR3 has 14 residues. Germline V gene lookup returns CDR1 MDHEN and CDR2 SYDVKM.